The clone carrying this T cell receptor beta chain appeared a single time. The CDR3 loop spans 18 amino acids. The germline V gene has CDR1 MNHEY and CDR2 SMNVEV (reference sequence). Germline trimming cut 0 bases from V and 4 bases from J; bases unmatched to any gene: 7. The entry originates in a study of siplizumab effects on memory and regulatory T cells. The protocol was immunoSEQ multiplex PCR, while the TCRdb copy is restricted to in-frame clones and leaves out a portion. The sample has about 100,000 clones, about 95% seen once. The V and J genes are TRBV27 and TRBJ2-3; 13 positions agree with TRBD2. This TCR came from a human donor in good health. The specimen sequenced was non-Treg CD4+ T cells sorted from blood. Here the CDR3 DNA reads TGTGCCAGCAGTTTATCCCACCGGACTAGCGGGAGCCCAGATACGCAGTATTTT. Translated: CASSLSHRTSGSPDTQYF.